The 3 T cell receptor beta chains given below trace back to one sample, sequenced in a study of shared clonotypes between healthy human individuals. This table comes from immunoSEQ multiplex PCR, and its TCRdb copy is limited to in-frame clones, with some not included. The data contain some 2.4 million clones, approximately 93% of them singletons. The sample taken for sequencing was naive CD4+ T cells from PBMCs. The subset denotes: CD45RA+ positively selected. These receptors all come from a man between 18 and 29 years old in good health. Some clones in this sample may be carry-over from other donors' samples.

This chain connects TRBV19 to TRBJ2-5; a possible D gene is TRBD2 (5 bases). The CDR3 is 12 amino acids. The germline V gene encodes CDR1 LNHDA and CDR2 SQIVND (reference sequence). V was shortened by 3 bases and J by 6 bases, with 8 bases between the two germline ends. CDR3 amino acids: CASSIGEKTQYF. The CDR3 DNA reads as TGTGCCAGTAGTATCGGGGAGAAGACCCAGTACTTC. The full variable domain, completed using reference TRBV19 and TRBJ2-5, is DGGITQSPKYLFRKEGQNVTLSCEQNLNHDAMYWYRQDPGQGLRLIYYSQIVNDFQKGDIAEGYSVSREKKESFPLTVTSAQKNPTAFYLCASSIGEKTQYFGPGTRLLVL.

A note on this clone: Additional DNA sequences in this sample encode the identical CDR3. The chain recombines TRBV5-1 with TRBJ2-5; D is perhaps TRBD2 (6 bases). Between the trimmed V and J ends, which lost 0 bases and 2 bases, there was a span of 11 bases. CDR3 length: 15 amino acids. Germline assignment: CDR1 SGHRS and CDR2 YFSETQ. As DNA, the CDR3 is TGCGCCAGCAGCTTGGCGGCAGGGACTCAAGAGACCCAGTACTTC. Translated, it gives CASSLAAGTQETQYF.

This rearrangement joins TRBV5-1 to TRBJ2-5; 12 bases are a match to TRBD2. The V gene's germline CDR1 is SGHRS and CDR2 YFSETQ. With 4 bases clipped from V and 5 bases from J, the junction kept 12 bases outside the gene matches. The CDR3 is 17 residues long. CDR3 sequence reads: CASSPQKLAGGGETQYF. The CDR3, as DNA: TGCGCCAGCAGCCCCCAGAAACTAGCGGGGGGCGGGGAGACCCAGTACTTC. Based on the CDR3 plus reference TRBV5-1 and TRBJ2-5, the full variable domain is KAGVTQTPRYLIKTRGQQVTLSCSPISGHRSVSWYQQTPGQGLQFLFEYFSETQRNKGNFPGRFSGRQFSNSRSEMNVSTLELGDSALYLCASSPQKLAGGGETQYFGPGTRLLVL.